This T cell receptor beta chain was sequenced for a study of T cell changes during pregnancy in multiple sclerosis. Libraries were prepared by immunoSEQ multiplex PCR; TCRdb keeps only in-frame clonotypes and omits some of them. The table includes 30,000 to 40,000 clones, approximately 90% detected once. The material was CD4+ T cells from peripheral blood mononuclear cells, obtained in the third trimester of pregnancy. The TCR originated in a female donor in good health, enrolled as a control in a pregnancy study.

This CDR3 is CSVEYTDTQYF. The CDR3 DNA sequence: TGCAGCGTTGAGTACACAGATACGCAGTATTTT. The chain combines TRBV29-1 with TRBJ2-3; the D is unclear. Germline V gene lookup returns CDR1 SQVTM and CDR2 ANQGSEA. The CDR3 is made up of 11 amino acids. Trimming shortened V by 3 bases and J by 2 bases, and 3 bases separated the two germline ends.